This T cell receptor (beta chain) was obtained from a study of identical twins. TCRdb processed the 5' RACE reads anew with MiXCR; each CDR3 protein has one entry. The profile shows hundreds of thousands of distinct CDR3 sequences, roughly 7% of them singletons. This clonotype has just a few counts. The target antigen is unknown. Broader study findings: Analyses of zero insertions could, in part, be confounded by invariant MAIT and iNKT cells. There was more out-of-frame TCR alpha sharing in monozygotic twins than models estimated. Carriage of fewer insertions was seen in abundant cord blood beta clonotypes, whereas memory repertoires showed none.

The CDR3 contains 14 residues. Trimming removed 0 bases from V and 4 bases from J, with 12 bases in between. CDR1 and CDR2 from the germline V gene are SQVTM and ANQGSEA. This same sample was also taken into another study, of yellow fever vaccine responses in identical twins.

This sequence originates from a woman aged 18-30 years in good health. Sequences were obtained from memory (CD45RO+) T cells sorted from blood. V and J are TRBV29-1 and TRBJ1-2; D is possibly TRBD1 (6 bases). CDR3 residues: CSVEDGGRGYGYTF. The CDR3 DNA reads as TGCAGCGTTGAAGATGGGGGGCGCGGCTATGGCTACACCTTC. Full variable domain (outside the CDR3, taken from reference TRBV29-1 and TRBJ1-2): SAVISQKPSRDICQRGTSLTIQCQVDSQVTMMFWYRQQPGQSLTLIATANQGSEATYESGFVIDKFPISRPNLTFSTLTVSNMSPEDSSIYLCSVEDGGRGYGYTFGSGTRLTVV.